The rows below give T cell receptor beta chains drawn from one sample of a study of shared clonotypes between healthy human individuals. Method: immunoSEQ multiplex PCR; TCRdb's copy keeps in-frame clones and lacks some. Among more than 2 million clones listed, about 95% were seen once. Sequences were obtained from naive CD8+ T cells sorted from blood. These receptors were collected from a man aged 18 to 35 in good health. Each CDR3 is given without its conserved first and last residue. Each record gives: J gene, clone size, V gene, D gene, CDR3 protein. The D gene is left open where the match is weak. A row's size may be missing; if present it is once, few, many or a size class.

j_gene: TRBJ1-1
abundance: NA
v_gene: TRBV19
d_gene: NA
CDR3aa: ASSIGGAGAF

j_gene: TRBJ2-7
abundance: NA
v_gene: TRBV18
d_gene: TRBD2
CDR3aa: ASSPGLAGAYEQY

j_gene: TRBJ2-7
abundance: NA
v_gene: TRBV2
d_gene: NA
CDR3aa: ASRKRSSYEQY

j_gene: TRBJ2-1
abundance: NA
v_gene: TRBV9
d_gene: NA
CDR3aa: ASSDPTKGSIEQF

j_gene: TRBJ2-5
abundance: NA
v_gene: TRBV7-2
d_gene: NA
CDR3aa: ASTIQDPRAGN

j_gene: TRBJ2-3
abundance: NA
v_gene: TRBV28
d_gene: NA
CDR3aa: ASSFFQLPDTQY

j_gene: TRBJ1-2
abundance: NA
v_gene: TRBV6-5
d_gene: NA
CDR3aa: ASAQGSVNYGYT

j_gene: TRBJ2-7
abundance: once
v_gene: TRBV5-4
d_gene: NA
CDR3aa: ASSSPLGLPNEQY

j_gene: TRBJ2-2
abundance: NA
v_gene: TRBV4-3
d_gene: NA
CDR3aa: ASSQLTVNTGELF

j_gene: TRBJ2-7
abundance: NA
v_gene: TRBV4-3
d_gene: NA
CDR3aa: ASSLDSGYEQY

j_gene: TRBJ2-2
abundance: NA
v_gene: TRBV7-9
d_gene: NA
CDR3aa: ASLTIQGTGTGELF

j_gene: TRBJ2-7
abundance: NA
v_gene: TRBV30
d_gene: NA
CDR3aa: AWSVAAGSYEQY

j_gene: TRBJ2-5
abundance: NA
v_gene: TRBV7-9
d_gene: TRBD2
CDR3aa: ASSLGVSGQETQY

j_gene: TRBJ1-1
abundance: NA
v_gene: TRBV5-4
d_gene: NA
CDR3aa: ASTSGGAGDTEAF

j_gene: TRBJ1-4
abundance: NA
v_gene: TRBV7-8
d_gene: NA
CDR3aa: ASSFGEKLF

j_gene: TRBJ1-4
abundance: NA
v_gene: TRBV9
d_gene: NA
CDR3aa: ASSAGRNEKLF

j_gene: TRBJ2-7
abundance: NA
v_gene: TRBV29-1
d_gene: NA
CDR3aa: SVIQLGYEQY

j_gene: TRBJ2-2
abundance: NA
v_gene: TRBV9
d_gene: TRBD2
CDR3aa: ASSASGTSGRAHTGELF

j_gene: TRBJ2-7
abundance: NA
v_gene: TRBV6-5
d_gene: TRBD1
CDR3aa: ASGTVGSYEQY

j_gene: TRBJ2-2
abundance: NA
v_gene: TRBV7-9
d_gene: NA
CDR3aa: ASAGTPKEELF

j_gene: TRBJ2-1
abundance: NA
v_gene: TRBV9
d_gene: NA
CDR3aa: ASSVDAGSMQF

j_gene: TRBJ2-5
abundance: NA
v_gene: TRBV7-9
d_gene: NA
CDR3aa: ASSSADSSETQY

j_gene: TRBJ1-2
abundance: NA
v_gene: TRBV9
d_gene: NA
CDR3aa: ASSVEGHGYT

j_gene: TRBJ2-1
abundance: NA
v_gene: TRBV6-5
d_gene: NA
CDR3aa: ASSYGPRNEQF

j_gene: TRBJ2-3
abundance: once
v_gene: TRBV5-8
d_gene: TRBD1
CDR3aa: ASERDRGFPDTQY

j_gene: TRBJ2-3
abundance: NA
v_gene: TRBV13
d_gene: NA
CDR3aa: ASSLGTDTQY

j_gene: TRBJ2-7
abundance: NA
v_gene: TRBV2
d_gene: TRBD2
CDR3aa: ASSGTSSGSYEQY

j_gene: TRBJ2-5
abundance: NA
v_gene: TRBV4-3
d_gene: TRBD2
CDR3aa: ASSQKLADMETQY

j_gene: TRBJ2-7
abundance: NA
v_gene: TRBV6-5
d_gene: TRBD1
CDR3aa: ASSAVTGGSYEQY

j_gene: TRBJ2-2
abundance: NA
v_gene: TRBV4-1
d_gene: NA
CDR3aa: ASSARDINTGELF

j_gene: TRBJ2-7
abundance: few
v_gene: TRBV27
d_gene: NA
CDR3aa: ASGYEQY

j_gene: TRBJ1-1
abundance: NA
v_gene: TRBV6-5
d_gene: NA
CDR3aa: ASSPQIMNTEAF

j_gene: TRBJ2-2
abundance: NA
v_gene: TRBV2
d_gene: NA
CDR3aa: ASSANRGTHTGELF

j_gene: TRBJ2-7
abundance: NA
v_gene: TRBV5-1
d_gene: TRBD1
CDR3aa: ASSLAGQGNEQY

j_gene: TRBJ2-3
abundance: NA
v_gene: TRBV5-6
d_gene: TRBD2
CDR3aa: ASSRGLAGLKAGTDTQY

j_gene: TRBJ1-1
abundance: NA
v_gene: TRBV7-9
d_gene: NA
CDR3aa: ASIPMWQSEAF

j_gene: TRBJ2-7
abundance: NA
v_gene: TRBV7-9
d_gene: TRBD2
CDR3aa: ASSLGLAGYEQY

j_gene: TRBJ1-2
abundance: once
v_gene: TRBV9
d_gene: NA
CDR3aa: ASSVDGEPVGYGYT

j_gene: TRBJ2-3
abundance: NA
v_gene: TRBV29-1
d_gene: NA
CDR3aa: SVEDLTGVLSTDTQY

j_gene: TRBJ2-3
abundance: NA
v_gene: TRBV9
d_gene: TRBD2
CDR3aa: ASSSLAGGRADTQY

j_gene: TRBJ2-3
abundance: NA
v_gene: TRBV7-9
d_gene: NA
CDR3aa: ASSPHATDSWTADTQY

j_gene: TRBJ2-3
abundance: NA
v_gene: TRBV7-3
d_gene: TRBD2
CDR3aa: ASSPTSGSTDTQY

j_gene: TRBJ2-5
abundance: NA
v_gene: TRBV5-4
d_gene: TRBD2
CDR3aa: ASSGSGEVQETQY

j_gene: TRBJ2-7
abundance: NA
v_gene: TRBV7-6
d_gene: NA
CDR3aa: ASSPTDSYEQY

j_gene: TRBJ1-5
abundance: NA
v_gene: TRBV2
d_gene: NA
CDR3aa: ASSVAPRGPQH

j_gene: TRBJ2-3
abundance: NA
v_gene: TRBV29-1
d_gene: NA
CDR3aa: SVVPVDLADTQY

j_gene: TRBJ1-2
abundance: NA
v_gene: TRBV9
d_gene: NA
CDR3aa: ASSDTGPMGYGYT

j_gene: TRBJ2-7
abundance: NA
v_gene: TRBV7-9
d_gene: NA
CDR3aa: ASSLGYSYEQY

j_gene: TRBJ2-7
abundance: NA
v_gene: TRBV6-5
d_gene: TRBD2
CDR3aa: ASSLAGGTEQY

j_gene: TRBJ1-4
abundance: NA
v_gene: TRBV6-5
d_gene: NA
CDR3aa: ASSRYGSNEKLF

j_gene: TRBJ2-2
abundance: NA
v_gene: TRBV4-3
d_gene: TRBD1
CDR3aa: ASSPGQGNTGELF

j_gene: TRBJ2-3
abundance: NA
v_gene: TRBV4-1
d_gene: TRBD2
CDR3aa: ASSQGIAGVTDTQY

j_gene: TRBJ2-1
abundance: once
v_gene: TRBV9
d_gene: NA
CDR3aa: ASSVHASYNEQF

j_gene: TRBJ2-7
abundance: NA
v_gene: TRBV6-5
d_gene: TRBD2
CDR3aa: ASSPGLAGGEQY